The rows below give T cell receptor beta chains drawn from one sample of a study of OX40 agonist ivuxolimab in advanced cancers. Libraries were prepared by immunoSEQ multiplex PCR; TCRdb keeps only in-frame clonotypes and omits some of them. The data show roughly 67,000 clones, roughly 84% seen once. This material consisted of CD4+ or CD8+ T cells sorted from blood, taken in a trial of the OX40 agonist ivuxolimab. These receptors all come from an adult with an advanced solid tumor such as melanoma, head and neck, liver or kidney cancer. The CDR3 runs from the conserved cysteine through the conserved F or W.

CDR3 protein	V gene	J gene
CASTLEAEGRGSLHF	TRBV6-5	TRBJ1-6
CASSGGGPPLYEQYF	TRBV6-6	TRBJ2-7
CASSQPRGGGPYNEQFF	TRBV4-3	TRBJ2-1
CASSDSGGFTQYF	TRBV6-4	TRBJ2-3
CASSDLRGYTEAFF	TRBV6-1	TRBJ1-1
CASGVTGIGNIQYF	TRBV7-9	TRBJ2-4
CASSLFDLPPDRSEGNTIYF	TRBV27	TRBJ1-3
CASSVGGISQETQYF	TRBV2	TRBJ2-5
CASSQGSGAGANVLTF	TRBV6-4	TRBJ2-6
CASSPQTGQSSPLHF	TRBV18	TRBJ1-6
CASNRGQNTEAFF	TRBV7-8	TRBJ1-1
CASSFKRQSNSGNTIYF	TRBV5-4	TRBJ1-3
CASSPLNTIYF	TRBV6-1	TRBJ1-3
CASSSSTAWELFF	TRBV5-4	TRBJ2-2
CASSETDRFSGNTIYF	TRBV10-2	TRBJ1-3
CASSPVAGVKNGELFF	TRBV18	TRBJ2-2
CASSVVPNLQGSSGNTIYF	TRBV9	TRBJ1-3
CASSLLAGGPDTQYF	TRBV27	TRBJ2-3